The T cell receptor beta chain under discussion was sequenced for a study of vaccination and CD4 T cells after COVID-19 (dated by TCRdb to the early 2020s). Background for the entire study: Convalescent patients had a positive SARS-CoV-2 result on nasal swab PCR, and of these patients, about ten had mild disease and one had severe disease. In over 8 COVID-19 convalescent patients and a few infection-naive healthy vaccine recipients, researchers compared the spike-specific CD4+ TCR repertoire from before mRNA vaccination with the repertoire from after. Post-vaccine blood samples were obtained a median of around 74 days after the second vaccine dose, with a range of roughly 12 to 250 days. Culture stimuli were overlapping spike peptide pools from SARS-CoV-2 and from the common cold coronaviruses HCoV-NL63, HCoV-OC43 and HCoV-229E. The convalescent cohort included six males and four females, with two Hispanic individuals, seven Caucasians, two Asians and one multiracial person. Two doses of either the Pfizer-BioNTech BNT162b2 vaccine (n=8) or the Moderna mRNA-1273 vaccine (n=2) were administered to participants. Control cultures used a CEFX viral epitope pool as positive control, an HIV-1 Nef peptide pool as negative control, or no peptide. Post-COVID blood samples were collected from convalescent patients a median of around 100 days after diagnosis, with a range of about 30 to 170 days.

From the germline V gene, CDR1 is SGHAT and CDR2 is FQNNGV. V gives up 1 base and J gives up 8 bases, and the segment between their germline ends measures 5 bases. Including the terminal cysteine and phenylalanine, the CDR3 comprises 12 residues. Only CDR3 DNA is held: 36 bases, read in frame from base 1. Of note for this clonotype: It has no known antigen specificity. No much larger clonotype is one base removed from it; base qualities were not supplied.

Preparation of the library involved PCR. At the Johns Hopkins FTIC core, DNA from the cultured CD4+ T cells underwent TCR sequencing with the Oncomine TCR Beta short-read assay. The QIAamp micro DNA kit was used to extract genomic DNA from the cultured CD4+ T cells. The Oncomine TCR Beta libraries from cultured CD4+ T cells were pooled using unique dual indexes and then sequenced on an Illumina iSeq 100. The study's processing was this. Non-productive sequences were removed, and CDR3s that did not start with C, did not end with F or W, or were shorter than 7 amino acids were discarded. Antigen-specific clonotypes were identified with the MANAFEST web application by comparing peptide-stimulated wells with reference and other culture wells. For a clone to be called positive, the clone needed an FDR below 0.05, an odds ratio above 5, and a productive frequency above 0.1% in at least two of three replicate wells. A clonotype was classed as cross-reactive if the clonotype showed significant expansion both in SARS-CoV-2 spike wells and in at least one common cold coronavirus spike condition. Using R version 3.6.1, CDR3 homology was evaluated through Levenshtein distances (stringdist) along with unrooted phylogenetic trees (ape). TCRdb redid the processing of the public reads, applying fastp at Q25 and MiXCR, and retained in-frame beta chains. Rows are combined by CDR3 protein, so each entry shows the most common genes and DNA. The V and J calls were determined by TCRdb, not by the authors. The sample contains more than 20,000 distinct CDR3 sequences, roughly 34% of them found a single time. The ten biggest clones cover about 5% of the sample.

Here is what the overall study found, with its caveats: Nearly all vaccine-specific clones in convalescent patients (304 of 307) were mono-reactive for SARS-CoV-2 spike rather than cross-reactive with common cold coronaviruses. The median count of SARS-CoV-2-reactive clonotypes went up from around 21 after infection to around 38 after vaccination, although the change was not significant. Only a relatively small number of convalescent patients were included in the study, and early timepoints following natural infection were not analyzed. Among the post-vaccine SARS-CoV-2-reactive clones in convalescent patients, a median approximately 90% showed up only after vaccination, which suggests vaccine-specific priming.

According to the study, the label for this sample's treatment or condition signals: approximately nine-day PBMC culture with coronavirus spike peptide pools or control peptides (ViraFEST assay). The ViraFEST assay was used in the study, in which antigen-specific T cells were expanded with peptide pools and expanded clonotypes were subsequently identified by TCR sequencing. The convalescent patients' positive SARS-CoV-2 PCR tests fell between March and December 2020, which was before the Alpha, Beta and Delta variants emerged in the United States. PBMCs were cultured at around 2 million per well in IMDM supplemented with approximately 5.4% human AB serum and 8.5 to 10 IU/ml IL-2, with about 9 ug/ml peptide pools added. Half of the culture medium was replaced with fresh IL-2-containing medium on days 3 and 7. CD4+ T cells were isolated after roughly eleven days of culture through negative selection using the EasySep CD4+ T cell isolation kit. PBMCs were separated from whole blood using Ficoll-Paque Plus gradient centrifugation and then either used fresh or cryopreserved at -140C. Triplicate wells were generally used for each culture condition.

The chain is encoded by TRBV11-2 joined to TRBJ1-4, with no confident D gene call. The starting material was CD4+ T cells from blood, cultured in vitro, obtained before SARS-CoV-2 vaccination. This sequence originates from a human donor who had recovered from COVID-19. The base sequence is TGTGCCAGCAGCTTAGTCTCCGAAAAACTGTTTTTT. This sequence encodes CASSLVSEKLFF.